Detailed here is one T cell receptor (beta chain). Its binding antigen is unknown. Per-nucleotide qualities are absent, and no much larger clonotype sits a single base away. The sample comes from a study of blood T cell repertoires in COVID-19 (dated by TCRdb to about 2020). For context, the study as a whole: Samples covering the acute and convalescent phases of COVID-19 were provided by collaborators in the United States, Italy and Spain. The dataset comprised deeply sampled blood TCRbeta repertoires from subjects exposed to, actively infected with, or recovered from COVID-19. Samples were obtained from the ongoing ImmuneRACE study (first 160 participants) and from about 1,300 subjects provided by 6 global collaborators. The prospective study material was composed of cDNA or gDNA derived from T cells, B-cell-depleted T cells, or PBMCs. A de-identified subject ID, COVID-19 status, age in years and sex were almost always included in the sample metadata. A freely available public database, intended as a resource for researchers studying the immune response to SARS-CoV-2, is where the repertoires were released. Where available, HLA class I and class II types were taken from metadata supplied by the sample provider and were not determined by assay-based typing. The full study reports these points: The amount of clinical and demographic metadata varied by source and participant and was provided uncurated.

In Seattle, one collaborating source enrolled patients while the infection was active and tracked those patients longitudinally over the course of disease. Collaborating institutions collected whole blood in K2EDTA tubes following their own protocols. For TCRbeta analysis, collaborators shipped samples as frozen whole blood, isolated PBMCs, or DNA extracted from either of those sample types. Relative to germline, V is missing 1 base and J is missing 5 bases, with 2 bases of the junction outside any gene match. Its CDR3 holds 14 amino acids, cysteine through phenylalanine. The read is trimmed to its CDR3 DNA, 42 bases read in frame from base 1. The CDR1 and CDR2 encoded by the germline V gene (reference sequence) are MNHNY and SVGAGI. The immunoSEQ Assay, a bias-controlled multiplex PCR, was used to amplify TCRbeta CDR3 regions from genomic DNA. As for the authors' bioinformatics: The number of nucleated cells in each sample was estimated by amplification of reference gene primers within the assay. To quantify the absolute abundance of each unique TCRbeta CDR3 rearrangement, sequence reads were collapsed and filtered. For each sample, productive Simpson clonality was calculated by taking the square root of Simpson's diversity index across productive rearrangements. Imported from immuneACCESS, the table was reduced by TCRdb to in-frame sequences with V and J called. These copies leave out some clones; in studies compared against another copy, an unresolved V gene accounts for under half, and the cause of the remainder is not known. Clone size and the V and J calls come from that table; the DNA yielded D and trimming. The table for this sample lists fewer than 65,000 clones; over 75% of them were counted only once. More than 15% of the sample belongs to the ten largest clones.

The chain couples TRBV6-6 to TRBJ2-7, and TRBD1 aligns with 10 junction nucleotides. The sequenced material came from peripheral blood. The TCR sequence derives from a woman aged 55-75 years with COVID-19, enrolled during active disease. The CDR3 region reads CASSYFGTGDEQYF. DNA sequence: TGTGCCAGCAGTTACTTCGGGACAGGGGACGAGCAGTACTTC.